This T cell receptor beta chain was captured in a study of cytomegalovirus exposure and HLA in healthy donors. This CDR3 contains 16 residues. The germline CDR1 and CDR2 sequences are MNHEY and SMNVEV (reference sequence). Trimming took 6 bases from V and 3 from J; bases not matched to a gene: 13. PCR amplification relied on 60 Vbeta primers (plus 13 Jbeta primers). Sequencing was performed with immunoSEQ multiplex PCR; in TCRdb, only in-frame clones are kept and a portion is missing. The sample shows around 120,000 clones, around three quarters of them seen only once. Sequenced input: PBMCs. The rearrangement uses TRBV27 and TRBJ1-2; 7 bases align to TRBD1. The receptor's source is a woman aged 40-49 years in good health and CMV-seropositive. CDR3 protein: CASRTIRQGGHYGYTF. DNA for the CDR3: TGTGCCAGCAGAACAATTAGACAGGGAGGCCACTATGGCTACACCTTC.